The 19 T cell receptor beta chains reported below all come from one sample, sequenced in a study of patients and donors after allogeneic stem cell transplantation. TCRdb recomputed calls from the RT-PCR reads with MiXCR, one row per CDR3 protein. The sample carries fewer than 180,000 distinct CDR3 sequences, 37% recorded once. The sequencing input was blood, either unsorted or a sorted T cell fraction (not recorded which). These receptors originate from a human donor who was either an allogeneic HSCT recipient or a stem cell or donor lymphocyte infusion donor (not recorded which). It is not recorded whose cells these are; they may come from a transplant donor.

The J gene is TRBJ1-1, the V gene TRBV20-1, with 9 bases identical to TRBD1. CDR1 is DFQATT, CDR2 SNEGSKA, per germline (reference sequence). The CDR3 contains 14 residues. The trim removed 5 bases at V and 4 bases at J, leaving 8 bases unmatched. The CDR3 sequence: CSAPHTTGGTEAFF. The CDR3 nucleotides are TGCAGTGCTCCCCACACGACAGGGGGCACTGAAGCTTTCTTT.

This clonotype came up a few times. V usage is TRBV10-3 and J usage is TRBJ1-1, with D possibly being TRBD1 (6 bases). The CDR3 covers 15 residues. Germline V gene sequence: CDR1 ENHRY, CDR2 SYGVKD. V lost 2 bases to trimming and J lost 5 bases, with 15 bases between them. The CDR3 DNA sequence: TGTGCCATCAGTGAGCGGGGGGCGGTTTGGACTGAAGCTTTCTTT. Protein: CAISERGAVWTEAFF.

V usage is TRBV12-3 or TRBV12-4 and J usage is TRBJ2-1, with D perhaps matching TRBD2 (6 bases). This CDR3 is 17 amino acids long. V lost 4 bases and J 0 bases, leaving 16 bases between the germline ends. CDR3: CASSSYGTSSSYNEQFF. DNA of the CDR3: TGTGCCAGCAGTTCCTATGGGACTTCGAGCTCCTACAATGAGCAGTTCTTC.

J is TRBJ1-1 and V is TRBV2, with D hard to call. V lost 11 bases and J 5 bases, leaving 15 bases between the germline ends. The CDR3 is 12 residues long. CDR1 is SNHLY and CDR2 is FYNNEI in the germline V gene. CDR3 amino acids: CASGVWTTEAFF. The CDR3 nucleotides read TGTGCCTCCGGGGTTTGGACGACTGAAGCTTTCTTT.

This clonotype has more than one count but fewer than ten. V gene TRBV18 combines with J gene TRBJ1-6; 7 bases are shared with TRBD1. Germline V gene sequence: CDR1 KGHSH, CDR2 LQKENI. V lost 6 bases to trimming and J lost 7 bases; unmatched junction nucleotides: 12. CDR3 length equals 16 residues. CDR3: CASSEMTGFGNSPLHF. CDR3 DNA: TGTGCCAGCTCCGAGATGACAGGGTTTGGCAATTCACCCCTCCACTTT.

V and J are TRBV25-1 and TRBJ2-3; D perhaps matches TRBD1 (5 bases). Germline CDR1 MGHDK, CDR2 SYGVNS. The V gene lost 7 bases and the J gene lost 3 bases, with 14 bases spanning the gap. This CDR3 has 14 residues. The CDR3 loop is CASTSTDRTDTQYF. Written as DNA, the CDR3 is TGTGCCAGCACCTCTACCGACAGAACAGATACGCAGTATTTT.

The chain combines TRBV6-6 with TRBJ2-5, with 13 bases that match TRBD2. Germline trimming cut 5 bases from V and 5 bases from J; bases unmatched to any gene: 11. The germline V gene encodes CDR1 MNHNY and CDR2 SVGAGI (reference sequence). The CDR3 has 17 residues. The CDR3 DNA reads TGTGCCAGCAGTACCGCGCAACTAGCGGGGGGGCACGAGACCCAGTACTTC. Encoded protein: CASSTAQLAGGHETQYF.

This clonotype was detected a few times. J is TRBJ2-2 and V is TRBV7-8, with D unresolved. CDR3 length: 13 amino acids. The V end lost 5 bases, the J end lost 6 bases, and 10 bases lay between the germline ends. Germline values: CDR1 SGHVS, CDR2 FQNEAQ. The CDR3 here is CASSPRSAGELFF. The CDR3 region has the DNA TGTGCCAGCAGCCCAAGATCCGCCGGGGAGCTGTTTTTT.

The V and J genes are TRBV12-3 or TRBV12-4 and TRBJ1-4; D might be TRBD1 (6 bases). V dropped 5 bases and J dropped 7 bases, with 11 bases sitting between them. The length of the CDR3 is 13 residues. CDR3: CASSLGGIEKLFF. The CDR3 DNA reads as TGTGCCAGCAGTCTGGGGGGCATTGAAAAACTGTTTTTT.

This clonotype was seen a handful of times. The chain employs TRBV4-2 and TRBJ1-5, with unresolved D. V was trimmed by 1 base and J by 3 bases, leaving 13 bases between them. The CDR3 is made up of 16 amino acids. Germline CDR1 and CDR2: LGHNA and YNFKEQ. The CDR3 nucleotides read TGTGCCAGCAGCCAAGGGTTAGGACTGAACAATCAGCCCCAGCATTTT. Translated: CASSQGLGLNNQPQHF.

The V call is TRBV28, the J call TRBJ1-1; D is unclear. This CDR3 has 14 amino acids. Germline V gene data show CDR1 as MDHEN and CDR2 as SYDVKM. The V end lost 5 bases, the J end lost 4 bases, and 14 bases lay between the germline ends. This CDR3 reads CASSLPTLGTEAFF. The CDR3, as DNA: TGTGCCAGCAGTCTTCCGACCCTGGGCACTGAAGCTTTCTTT. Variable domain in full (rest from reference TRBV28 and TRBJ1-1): DVKVTQSSRYLVKRTGEKVFLECVQDMDHENMFWYRQDPGLGLRLIYFSYDVKMKEKGDIPEGYSVSREKKERFSLILESASTNQTSMYLCASSLPTLGTEAFFGQGTRLTVV.

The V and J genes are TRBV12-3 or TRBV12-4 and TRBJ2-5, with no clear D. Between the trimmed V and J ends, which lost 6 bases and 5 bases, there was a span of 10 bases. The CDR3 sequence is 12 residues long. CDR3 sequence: CASSPMGETQYF. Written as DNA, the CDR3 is TGTGCCAGCAGCCCTATGGGGGAGACCCAGTACTTC.

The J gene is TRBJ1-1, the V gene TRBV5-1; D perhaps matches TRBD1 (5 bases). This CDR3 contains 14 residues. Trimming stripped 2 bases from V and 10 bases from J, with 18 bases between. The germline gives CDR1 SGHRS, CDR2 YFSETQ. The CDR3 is CASSLSGAGEGAFF. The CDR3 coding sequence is TGCGCCAGCAGCTTATCCGGGGCAGGCGAGGGAGCTTTCTTT.

The CDR3 loop is CASSFTVSRDTIYF. The CDR3, as DNA: TGTGCCAGCAGTTTTACAGTTTCCCGGGACACCATATATTTT. J is TRBJ1-3 and V is TRBV12-3 or TRBV12-4; D gene ambiguous. There are 14 residues in the CDR3. Trimming pared 3 bases from V and 8 bases from J, leaving 14 bases between.

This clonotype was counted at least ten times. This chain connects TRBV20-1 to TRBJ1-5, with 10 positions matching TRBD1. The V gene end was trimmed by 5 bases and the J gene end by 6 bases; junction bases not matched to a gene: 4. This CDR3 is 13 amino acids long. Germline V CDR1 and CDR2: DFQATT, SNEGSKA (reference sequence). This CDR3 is CSAGTGAGQPQHF. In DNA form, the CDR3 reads TGCAGTGCTGGGACAGGGGCAGGTCAGCCCCAGCATTTT.

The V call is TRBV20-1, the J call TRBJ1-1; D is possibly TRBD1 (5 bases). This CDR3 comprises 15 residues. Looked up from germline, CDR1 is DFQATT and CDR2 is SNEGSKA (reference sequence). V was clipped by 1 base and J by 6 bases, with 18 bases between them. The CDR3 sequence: CSARGYRGVEAEAFF. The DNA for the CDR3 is TGCAGTGCTAGAGGCTACAGAGGGGTAGAGGCTGAAGCTTTCTTT.

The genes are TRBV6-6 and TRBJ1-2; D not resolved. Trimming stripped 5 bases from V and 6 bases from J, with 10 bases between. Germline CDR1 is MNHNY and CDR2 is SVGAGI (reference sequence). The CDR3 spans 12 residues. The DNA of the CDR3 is TGTGCCAGCAGTCCCTTAACTGATGGCTACACCTTC. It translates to CASSPLTDGYTF.

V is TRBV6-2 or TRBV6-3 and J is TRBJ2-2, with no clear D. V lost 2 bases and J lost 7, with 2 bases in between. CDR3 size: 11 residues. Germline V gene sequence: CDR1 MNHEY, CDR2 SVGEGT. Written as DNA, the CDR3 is TGTGCCAGCAGTTACGTCGGGGAGCTGTTTTTT. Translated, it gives CASSYVGELFF.

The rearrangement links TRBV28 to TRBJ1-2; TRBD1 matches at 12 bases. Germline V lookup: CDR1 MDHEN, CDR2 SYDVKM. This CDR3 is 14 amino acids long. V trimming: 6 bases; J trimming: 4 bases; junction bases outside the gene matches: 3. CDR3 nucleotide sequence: TGTGCCAGCAGAACGGGACAGGGGGCCTATGGCTACACCTTC. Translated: CASRTGQGAYGYTF.